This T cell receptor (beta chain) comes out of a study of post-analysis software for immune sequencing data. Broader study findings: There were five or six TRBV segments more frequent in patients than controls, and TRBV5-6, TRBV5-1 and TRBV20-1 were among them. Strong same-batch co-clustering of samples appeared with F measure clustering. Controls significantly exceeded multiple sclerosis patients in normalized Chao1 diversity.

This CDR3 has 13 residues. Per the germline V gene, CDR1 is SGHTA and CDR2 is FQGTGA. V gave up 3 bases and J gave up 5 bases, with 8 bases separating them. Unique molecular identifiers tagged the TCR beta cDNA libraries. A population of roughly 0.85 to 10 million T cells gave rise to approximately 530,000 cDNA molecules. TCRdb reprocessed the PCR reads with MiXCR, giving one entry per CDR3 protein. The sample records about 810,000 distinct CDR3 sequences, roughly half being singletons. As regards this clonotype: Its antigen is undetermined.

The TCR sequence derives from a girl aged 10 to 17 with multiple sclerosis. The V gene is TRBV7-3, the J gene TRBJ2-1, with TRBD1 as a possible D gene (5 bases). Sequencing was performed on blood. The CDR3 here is CASSLDTHNEQFF. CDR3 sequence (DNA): TGTGCCAGCAGCTTGGACACGCACAATGAGCAGTTCTTC. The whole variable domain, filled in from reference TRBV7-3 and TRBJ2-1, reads GAGVSQTPSNKVTEKGKYVELRCDPISGHTALYWYRQSLGQGPEFLIYFQGTGAADDSGLPNDRFFAVRPEGSVSTLKIQRTERGDSAVYLCASSLDTHNEQFFGPGTRLTVL.